The 32 T cell receptor beta chains reported below all come from one sample, sequenced in a study of shared clonotypes between healthy human individuals. Produced via immunoSEQ multiplex PCR; TCRdb's table is partial and in-frame only. This sample has some 2,000,000 clones, with approximately 94% found just once. Naive CD8 cells were CD45RO-negative, positively selected for CCR7, excluding terminally differentiated effector memory CD45RA+ cells. Sample: naive CD8+ T cells sorted from blood. These receptors came from a man younger than 30 in good health.

The gene calls are TRBV19 and TRBJ2-1, with D perhaps matching TRBD2 (5 bases). Germline V lookup: CDR1 LNHDA, CDR2 SQIVND (reference sequence). V gave up 3 bases and J gave up 4 bases, with 13 bases separating them. The CDR3 loop spans 15 amino acids. The CDR3 nucleotides read TGTGCCAGTAGTATCGGTCAGACGGGATACAATGAGCAGTTCTTC. It translates to CASSIGQTGYNEQFF.

The V and J genes are TRBV6-4 and TRBJ1-2; TRBD1 matches 8 bases. The length of the CDR3 is 17 residues. CDR1 and CDR2 from the germline V gene are MRHNA and SNTAGT. J lost 0 bases, V lost 6 bases, and 12 bases had no gene match. The DNA of the CDR3 is TGTGCCAGCAGGGAAGAGGGGACAGGACTAGCTAACTATGGCTACACCTTC. This translates into CASREEGTGLANYGYTF.

Turning to this clone: Other DNA sequences in this sample translate to the same CDR3. V gene TRBV6-5 combines with J gene TRBJ1-5; tentatively, D is TRBD1 (5 bases). This CDR3 comprises 13 residues. Germline CDR1 MNHEY, CDR2 SVGAGI. V lost 2 bases to trimming and J lost 7 bases, with 9 bases between them. In nucleotides, the CDR3 is TGTGCCAGCAGTTACGGGGGGGGACAGCCCCAGCATTTT. Encoded protein: CASSYGGGQPQHF.

CDR3 loop: CASSLRGGAPYEQYF. CDR3 sequence (DNA): TGTGCCAGCAGTTTAAGAGGGGGTGCCCCCTACGAGCAGTACTTC. The chain employs TRBV28 and TRBJ2-7; possible D gene TRBD1, 6 bases. Germline V gene sequence: CDR1 MDHEN, CDR2 SYDVKM. The CDR3 totals 15 residues. With 2 bases removed from V and 2 bases from J, the gap between germline ends came to 13 bases.

The chain has TRBV28 and TRBJ2-1; maybe TRBD1 (6 bases). The CDR3 is 16 amino acids. V gave up 2 bases and J gave up 7 bases, with 18 bases separating them. The germline gives CDR1 MDHEN, CDR2 SYDVKM. In DNA, the CDR3 is TGTGCCAGCAGTTTACTCAGTACAGGGTTCGTGAATGAGCAGTTCTTC. Translated: CASSLLSTGFVNEQFF. Looking up the rest from reference TRBV28 and TRBJ2-1 gives the full variable domain: DVKVTQSSRYLVKRTGEKVFLECVQDMDHENMFWYRQDPGLGLRLIYFSYDVKMKEKGDIPEGYSVSREKKERFSLILESASTNQTSMYLCASSLLSTGFVNEQFFGPGTRLTVL.

This chain joins TRBV7-9 and TRBJ1-2; 8 nucleotides line up with TRBD1. CDR1 and CDR2 (germline): SEHNR, FQNEAQ (reference sequence). Germline trimming cut 1 base from V and 12 bases from J; bases unmatched to any gene: 4. This CDR3 has 12 amino acids. The CDR3 region has the DNA TGTGCCAGCAGCTTAGACAGGGGGTTCGACACCTTC. Protein: CASSLDRGFDTF. The variable domain in full, with the rest retrieved from reference TRBV7-9 and TRBJ1-2, is DTGVSQNPRHKITKRGQNVTFRCDPISEHNRLYWYRQTLGQGPEFLTYFQNEAQLEKSRLLSDRFSAERPKGSFSTLEIQRTEQGDSAMYLCASSLDRGFDTFGSGTRLTVV.

On this clone itself: Other DNA sequences in the same sample also yield this CDR3. The chain employs TRBV27 and TRBJ2-1, with TRBD1 matching 10 bases. Losses at the gene ends were 2 bases for V and 4 bases for J; bases not matched to a gene: 2. Germline loops: CDR1 MNHEY, CDR2 SMNVEV (reference sequence). The CDR3 spans 15 residues. The CDR3 DNA is TGTGCCAGCAGTTTACAGGGACAGGGGTACAATGAGCAGTTCTTC. This sequence encodes CASSLQGQGYNEQFF.

The V call is TRBV29-1, the J call TRBJ2-7, with TRBD2 matching over 7 bases. The germline CDR1 and CDR2 sequences are SQVTM and ANQGSEA. This CDR3 comprises 13 residues. J lost 3 bases, V lost 0 bases, and 2 bases had no gene match. CDR3 nucleotides: TGCAGCGTTGAAGACTCTAGCGGCTACGAGCAGTACTTC. It translates to CSVEDSSGYEQYF.

Worth noting for this clone: Other DNA sequences of this sample code for an identical CDR3. J is TRBJ2-2 and V is TRBV9; no firm D call. Germline V gene lookup returns CDR1 SGDLS and CDR2 YYNGEE. V was trimmed by 0 bases and J by 3 bases, leaving 3 bases between them. CDR3 size: 13 residues. In nucleotides, the CDR3 is TGTGCCAGCAGCGTAGTCGACACCGGGGAGCTGTTTTTT. It encodes CASSVVDTGELFF.

This chain connects TRBV5-6 to TRBJ2-1; D may correspond to TRBD1 or TRBD2 (5 bases each). Germline CDR1 reads SGHDT; CDR2 reads YYEEEE. This CDR3 has 15 amino acids. V lost 4 bases, J lost 4 bases, and 15 bases lay in between. DNA of the CDR3: TGTGCCAGCAGCGGCCGGGACCAAGTTTACAATGAGCAGTTCTTC. Amino acid sequence: CASSGRDQVYNEQFF.

The sample holds one count of this clone. This chain connects TRBV7-3 to TRBJ2-1; 12 bases fit TRBD2. The length of the CDR3 is 17 residues. Looked up from germline, CDR1 is SGHTA and CDR2 is FQGTGA. V shed 5 bases, J shed 1 base, and the junction held 6 bases outside the gene matches. CDR3 loop: CASSPTLAGGSYNEQFF. CDR3 nucleotide sequence: TGTGCCAGCAGCCCCACCCTAGCGGGGGGGTCCTACAATGAGCAGTTCTTC.

Comments on this clone: Other DNA sequences of this sample code for an identical CDR3. V and J are TRBV11-2 and TRBJ2-7; D is uncertain. CDR1 and CDR2 (germline): SGHAT, FQNNGV. The CDR3 totals 13 residues. V shed 5 bases and J shed 2 bases, with 10 bases lying between them. In nucleotides, the CDR3 is TGTGCCAGCAGCCTAGGATCAGCCTACGAGCAGTACTTC. Its translation is CASSLGSAYEQYF.

A single count supports this clone. This rearrangement joins TRBV4-1 to TRBJ2-3; 8 bases are a match to TRBD2. The CDR3 runs to 17 residues. Germline CDR1 and CDR2: MGHRA and YSYEKL. Trimming at V came to 0 bases and at J to 2 bases, leaving 7 bases not matched to a gene. The CDR3, as DNA: TGCGCCAGCAGCCAAGATCGGCGGGGGGCCCCCACAGATACGCAGTATTTT. Translation gives CASSQDRRGAPTDTQYF.

The chain employs TRBV11-2 and TRBJ2-1; D possibly corresponds to TRBD2 (6 bases). V lost 1 base, J lost 8 bases, and 21 bases lay in between. The germline V gene has CDR1 SGHAT and CDR2 FQNNGV. The CDR3 consists of 17 residues. CDR3 amino acids: CASSLAPWREGGDEQFF. In nucleotides, the CDR3 is TGTGCCAGCAGCTTAGCCCCTTGGAGGGAAGGAGGGGATGAGCAGTTCTTC.

The CDR3 DNA follows: TGTGCCAGCAGTCTCCCCGGTGGAGGGGGCGCGGACGAGACCCAGTACTTC. Translating gives CASSLPGGGGADETQYF. The chain joins TRBV28 to TRBJ2-5; possible D gene TRBD1, 7 bases. Trimming cost V 5 bases and J 5 bases, with 24 bases left between them. CDR1 is MDHEN and CDR2 is SYDVKM in the germline V gene. This CDR3 contains 17 residues.

The V call is TRBV5-1, the J call TRBJ2-1; perhaps TRBD2 as D (6 bases). The CDR3 covers 18 residues. Trimming pared 1 base from V and 7 bases from J, leaving 24 bases between. CDR1 is SGHRS, CDR2 YFSETQ, per germline. CDR3 DNA: TGCGCCAGCAGCTTGTCTCCGCTTACGGAGCGGGTGTCAAATGAGCAGTTCTTC. Its protein is CASSLSPLTERVSNEQFF. Using reference TRBV5-1 and TRBJ2-1 for the parts outside the CDR3, the full variable domain is KAGVTQTPRYLIKTRGQQVTLSCSPISGHRSVSWYQQTPGQGLQFLFEYFSETQRNKGNFPGRFSGRQFSNSRSEMNVSTLELGDSALYLCASSLSPLTERVSNEQFFGPGTRLTVL.

With regard to this clone: The same CDR3 arises from other DNA sequences in this sample as well. The CDR3 sequence: CASSLGGQGYEQYF. Here the CDR3 DNA reads TGCGCCAGCAGCTTGGGGGGACAGGGTTACGAGCAGTACTTC. The J gene is TRBJ2-7, the V gene TRBV5-1; 9 bases align to TRBD1. V lost 0 bases, J lost 4 bases, and 2 bases stayed unmatched. CDR3 size: 14 residues. Germline CDR1 SGHRS, CDR2 YFSETQ.

Turning to this clone: The identical CDR3 is also encoded by other nucleotide sequences in the sample. J is TRBJ2-7 and V is TRBV27, with D possibly matching TRBD1 (6 bases). The V gene's germline CDR1 is MNHEY and CDR2 SMNVEV (reference sequence). There are 14 residues in the CDR3. Trimming removed 0 bases at V and 3 bases at J, with 9 bases between. CDR3 sequence reads: CASSLSQGNYEQYF. CDR3 DNA: TGTGCCAGCAGTTTATCTCAGGGGAACTACGAGCAGTACTTC.

This rearrangement joins TRBV13 to TRBJ2-7; no clear D gene. The length of the CDR3 is 12 residues. Per the germline V gene, CDR1 is PRHDT and CDR2 is FYEKMQ (reference sequence). V lost 5 bases, J lost 5 bases, and 10 bases lay in between. This CDR3 reads CASSPGTDEQYF. The CDR3 nucleotides read TGTGCCAGCAGCCCAGGAACGGACGAGCAGTACTTC.

The chain employs TRBV7-2 and TRBJ2-3; possible D gene TRBD2, 5 bases. V lost 6 bases, J lost 2 bases, and 12 bases lay in between. The germline V gene encodes CDR1 SGHTA and CDR2 FQGNSA. The length of the CDR3 is 14 residues. The CDR3 region has the DNA TGTGCCAGCAGTACTAGTGTTTCCACAGATACGCAGTATTTT. Translated, it gives CASSTSVSTDTQYF. Full variable domain (outside the CDR3, taken from reference TRBV7-2 and TRBJ2-3): GAGVSQSPSNKVTEKGKDVELRCDPISGHTALYWYRQSLGQGLEFLIYFQGNSAPDKSGLPSDRFSAERTGGSVSTLTIQRTQQEDSAVYLCASSTSVSTDTQYFGPGTRLTVL.

The rearrangement links TRBV4-1 to TRBJ2-7, with TRBD1 matching over 9 bases. V trimming: 3 bases; J trimming: 6 bases; junction bases outside the gene matches: 6. Germline CDR1 is MGHRA and CDR2 is YSYEKL. The CDR3 contains 14 residues. The CDR3 region has the DNA TGCGCCAGCAGCCATCCCGGGACAGGGCTCGAGCAGTACTTC. Its translation: CASSHPGTGLEQYF.

V and J are TRBV6-5 and TRBJ1-5; TRBD1 matches at 8 bases. This CDR3 has 15 amino acids. V lost 6 bases to trimming and J lost 2 bases; unmatched junction nucleotides: 6. The germline gives CDR1 MNHEY, CDR2 SVGAGI. The CDR3 is CASRPTGDGNQPQHF. The CDR3 DNA sequence: TGTGCCAGCAGACCGACAGGGGATGGCAATCAGCCCCAGCATTTT.

The chain links TRBV4-3 to TRBJ2-5; 9 positions agree with TRBD1. Trimming at V came to 5 bases and at J to 3 bases, leaving 4 bases not matched to a gene. This CDR3 spans 14 amino acids. The germline V gene encodes CDR1 LGHNA and CDR2 YSLEER. The CDR3: CASSSWTGEETQYF. The CDR3 region has the DNA TGCGCCAGCAGCTCGTGGACAGGGGAAGAGACCCAGTACTTC.

The CDR3 here is CASSQDGFGGFGTMNTEAFF. DNA for the CDR3: TGCGCCAGCAGCCAAGATGGGTTCGGGGGCTTTGGCACCATGAACACTGAAGCTTTCTTT. The genes are TRBV4-3 and TRBJ1-1; tentative D call: TRBD1 (6 bases). The germline V gene has CDR1 LGHNA and CDR2 YSLEER. The CDR3 spans 20 residues. The V gene lost 0 bases and the J gene lost 0 bases, with 23 bases spanning the gap.

This chain joins TRBV6-5 and TRBJ2-7; D possibly corresponds to TRBD1 (5 bases). Germline V gene data show CDR1 as MNHEY and CDR2 as SVGAGI. This CDR3 has 15 residues. V lost 2 bases and J 3 bases, leaving 14 bases between the germline ends. The CDR3: CASSYGAGPNYEQYF. CDR3 nucleotide sequence: TGTGCCAGCAGTTACGGAGCAGGGCCCAACTACGAGCAGTACTTC.

This sequence joins TRBV2 and TRBJ2-7, with 8 bases lining up with TRBD1. Per the germline V gene, CDR1 is SNHLY and CDR2 is FYNNEI. This CDR3 has 16 residues. Germline trimming cut 0 bases from V and 3 bases from J; bases unmatched to any gene: 7. As DNA, the CDR3 is TGTGCCAGCAGTGAAGCGTCGGACAGGGAATACTACGAGCAGTACTTC. This codes for CASSEASDREYYEQYF.

The chain combines TRBV5-1 with TRBJ2-5; D is unclear. V shed 2 bases and J shed 7 bases, with 15 bases lying between them. This CDR3 has 14 amino acids. The germline gives CDR1 SGHRS, CDR2 YFSETQ. This chain's CDR3 is CASSLTAEATTQYF. DNA for the CDR3: TGCGCCAGCAGCTTAACGGCAGAAGCTACGACCCAGTACTTC. The complete variable domain, with remaining parts taken from reference TRBV5-1 and TRBJ2-5, reads KAGVTQTPRYLIKTRGQQVTLSCSPISGHRSVSWYQQTPGQGLQFLFEYFSETQRNKGNFPGRFSGRQFSNSRSEMNVSTLELGDSALYLCASSLTAEATTQYFGPGTRLLVL.

The CDR3: CASSLARSVGNTIYF. Written as DNA, the CDR3 is TGTGCCAGCAGCTTAGCGAGGTCGGTTGGAAACACCATATATTTT. The genes are TRBV11-2 and TRBJ1-3, with D uncertain. Trimming removed 1 base from V and 3 bases from J, with 10 bases in between. The CDR3 spans 15 residues. Per germline, CDR1 SGHAT and CDR2 FQNNGV.

This chain uses TRBV14 with TRBJ1-6; D uncertain. The germline V gene has CDR1 SGHDN and CDR2 FVKESK. There are 12 residues in the CDR3. V was cut by 5 bases and J by 7 bases, with 6 bases left in between. This CDR3 is CASSDLNSPLHF. The CDR3 coding sequence is TGTGCCAGCAGCGACTTAAATTCACCCCTCCACTTT.

The chain joins TRBV18 to TRBJ1-1, with D unresolved. The CDR3 runs 14 residues. V dropped 0 bases and J dropped 4 bases, with 9 bases sitting between them. Germline V gene sequence: CDR1 KGHSH, CDR2 LQKENI. CDR3: CASSPPEGFTEAFF. In nucleotides, the CDR3 is TGTGCCAGCTCACCACCGGAGGGTTTCACTGAAGCTTTCTTT.

V is TRBV23-1 and J is TRBJ2-5; 10 bases are a match to TRBD1. TRBV23-1 is marked as an open reading frame, function uncertain. The junction had 8 bases not matched to a gene; V was cut back by 8 bases and J by 5 bases. This CDR3 comprises 14 residues. The CDR3 DNA reads as TGCGCCAGCTTTTCCGGGACAGGGGTGGAGACCCAGTACTTC. Translated: CASFSGTGVETQYF.

The chain carries TRBV6-1 and TRBJ2-7; D perhaps matches TRBD1 (6 bases). CDR1 is MNHNS, CDR2 SASEGT, per germline. CDR3 length equals 14 residues. Trimming pared 0 bases from V and 1 base from J, leaving 7 bases between. CDR3 coding DNA: TGTGCCAGCAGTGAAGCGACAGGATCCTACGAGCAGTACTTC. This encodes CASSEATGSYEQYF.